The clone carrying this T cell receptor beta chain was detected ten times or more. This CDR3 comprises 13 residues. V lost 7 bases and J lost 1, with 8 bases in between. Germline V gives CDR1 SGHVS, CDR2 FQNEAQ. The data were taken from a study of CD8+CD57+ T cells in acquired aplastic anemia. It was patients with CD8+CD57+ cell expansion by flow cytometry who were chosen for sequencing. Genomic DNA, the template, was used for profiling of the TCR beta VDJ and CDR3. MiXCR was run by TCRdb on the reads, yielding one entry per CDR3 protein. Of 150,000 to 200,000 distinct CDR3 sequences detected, approximately 44% appear once; the ten largest clones hold 2.5% to 4%.

V and J are TRBV7-8 and TRBJ1-3; D gene unclear. The TCR sequence derives from a human donor with aplastic anemia. The sample taken for sequencing was sorted CD4+, CD8+, or CD8+CD57+ T cells (not recorded which) from PBMCs. This chain's CDR3 is CASTAGSGNTIYF. The CDR3 DNA reads TGTGCCAGCACCGCGGGGTCTGGAAACACCATATATTTT.